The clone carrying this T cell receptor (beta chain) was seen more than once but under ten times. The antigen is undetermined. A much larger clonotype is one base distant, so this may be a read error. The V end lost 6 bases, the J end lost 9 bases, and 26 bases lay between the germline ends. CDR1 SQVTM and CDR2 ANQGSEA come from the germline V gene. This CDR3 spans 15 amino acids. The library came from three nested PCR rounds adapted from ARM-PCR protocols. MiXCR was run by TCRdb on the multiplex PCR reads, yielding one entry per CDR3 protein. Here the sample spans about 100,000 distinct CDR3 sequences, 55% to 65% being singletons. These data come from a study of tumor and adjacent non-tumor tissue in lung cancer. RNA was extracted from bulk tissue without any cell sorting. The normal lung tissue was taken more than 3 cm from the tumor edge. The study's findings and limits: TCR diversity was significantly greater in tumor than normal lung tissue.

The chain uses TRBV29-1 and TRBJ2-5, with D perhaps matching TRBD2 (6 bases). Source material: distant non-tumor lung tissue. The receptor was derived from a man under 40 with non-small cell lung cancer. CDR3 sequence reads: CSVPIFLAYERAQYF. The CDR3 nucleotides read TGCAGCGTCCCCATATTTCTAGCGTACGAGAGGGCCCAGTACTTC.